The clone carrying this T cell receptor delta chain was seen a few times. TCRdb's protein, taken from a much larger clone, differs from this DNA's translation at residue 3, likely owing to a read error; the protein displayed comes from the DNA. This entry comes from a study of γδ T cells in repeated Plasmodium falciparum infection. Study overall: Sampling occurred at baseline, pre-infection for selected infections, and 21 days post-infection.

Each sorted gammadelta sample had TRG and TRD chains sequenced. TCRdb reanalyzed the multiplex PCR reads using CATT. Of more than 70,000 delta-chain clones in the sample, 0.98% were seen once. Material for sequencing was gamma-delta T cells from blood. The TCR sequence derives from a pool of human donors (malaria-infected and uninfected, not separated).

The CDR3 nucleotides are TGTGCTATTGGGGAATGGGGATCGGATCCCGTGTACACCGATAAACTCATCTTT. Its protein product is CAIGEWGSDPVYTDKLIF. The V and J genes are TRDV1 and TRDJ1; D is possibly TRDD3 (6 bases). The germline CDR1 and CDR2 sequences are TSWWSYY and QGS. The CDR3 covers 18 residues.